This T cell receptor (beta chain) was captured in a study of a mutant IDH1 vaccine in newly diagnosed glioma. Assay: immunoSEQ multiplex PCR; the TCRdb copy retains only in-frame clones and omits some. The sample comprises 58,000 or so clones, roughly four fifths of which are singletons, and around 3.5% rests with the top ten. Study-level findings and limits: Of the patients, approximately 93% had vaccine-induced immune responses. Changes in top peripheral clonotypes did not appear linked to pseudoprogression.

V lost 3 bases and J 6 bases, leaving 16 bases between the germline ends. Germline CDR1 reads MRHNA; CDR2 reads SNTAGT. The CDR3 runs to 15 residues. As to this clone: Its matching antigen is unknown.

Time point: week 47, end of study. In every dose of vaccine, 300 ug of mutant IDH1 20-mer peptide was given alongside topical imiquimod. Patients carried new grade 3 or 4 IDH1-mutant astrocytomas lacking nuclear ATRX. Sequencing was performed on PBMCs, taken from a glioma patient whose treatment included an IDH1 peptide vaccine. The receptor comes from a woman aged 45-60 years with glioma. The genes are TRBV6-4 and TRBJ2-3; D remains unclear. CDR3 amino acids: CASSEKPEAWDTQYF. The CDR3 DNA is TGTGCCAGCAGTGAGAAGCCTGAAGCATGGGATACGCAGTATTTT.